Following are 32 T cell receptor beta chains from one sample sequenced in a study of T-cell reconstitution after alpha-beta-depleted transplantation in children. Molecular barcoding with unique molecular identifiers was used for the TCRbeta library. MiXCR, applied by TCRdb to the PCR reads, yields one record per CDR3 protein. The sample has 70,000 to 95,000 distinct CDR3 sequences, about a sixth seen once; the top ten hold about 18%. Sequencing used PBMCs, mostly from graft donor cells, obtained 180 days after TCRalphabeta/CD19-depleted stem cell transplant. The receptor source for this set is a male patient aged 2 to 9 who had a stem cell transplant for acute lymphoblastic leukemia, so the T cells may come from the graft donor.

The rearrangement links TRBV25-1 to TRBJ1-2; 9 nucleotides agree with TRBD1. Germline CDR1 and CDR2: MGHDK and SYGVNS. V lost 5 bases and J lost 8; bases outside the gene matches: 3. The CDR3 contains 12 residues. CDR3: CASSWTGDGYTF. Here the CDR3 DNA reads TGTGCCAGCAGTTGGACAGGGGACGGCTACACCTTC.

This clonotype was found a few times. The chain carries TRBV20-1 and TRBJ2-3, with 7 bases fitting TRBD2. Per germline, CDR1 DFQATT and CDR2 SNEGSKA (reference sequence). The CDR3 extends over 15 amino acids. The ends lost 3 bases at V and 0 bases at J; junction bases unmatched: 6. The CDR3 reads CSASHGGGSTDTQYF. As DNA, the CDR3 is TGCAGTGCTAGCCACGGCGGGGGTAGCACAGATACGCAGTATTTT.

The CDR3 nucleotides read TGTGCCACCAGCAGAGTAGGGGACCGGGATGAAAAACTGTTTTTT. It encodes CATSRVGDRDEKLFF. The rearrangement joins TRBV15 to TRBJ1-4; D possibly corresponds to TRBD1 (5 bases). Germline CDR1 reads LNHNV; CDR2 reads YYDKDF (reference sequence). CDR3 length: 15 residues. Trimming pared 1 base from V and 6 bases from J, leaving 12 bases between.

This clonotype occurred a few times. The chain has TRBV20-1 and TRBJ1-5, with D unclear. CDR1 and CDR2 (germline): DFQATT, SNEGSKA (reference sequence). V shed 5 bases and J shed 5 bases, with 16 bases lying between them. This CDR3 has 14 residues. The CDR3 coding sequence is TGCAGTGCTCCGGCTCTATCGGCGGATCAGCCCCAGCATTTT. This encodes CSAPALSADQPQHF.

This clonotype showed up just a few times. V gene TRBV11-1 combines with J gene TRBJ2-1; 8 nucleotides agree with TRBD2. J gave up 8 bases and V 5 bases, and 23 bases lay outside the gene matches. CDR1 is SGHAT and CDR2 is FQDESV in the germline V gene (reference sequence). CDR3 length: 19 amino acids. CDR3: CASSPPRVGRGGRGDEQFF. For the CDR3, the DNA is TGTGCCAGCAGCCCCCCGCGAGTAGGACGGGGGGGCAGGGGCGATGAGCAGTTCTTC.

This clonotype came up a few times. This chain's CDR3 is CASSSDSSDTQYF. For the CDR3, the DNA is TGCGCCAGCAGCTCCGACAGTTCAGATACGCAGTATTTT. The genes are TRBV5-1 and TRBJ2-3; TRBD1 might be the D (5 bases). This CDR3 contains 13 residues. Germline loops: CDR1 SGHRS, CDR2 YFSETQ. V lost 3 bases to trimming and J lost 4 bases, with 9 bases between them.

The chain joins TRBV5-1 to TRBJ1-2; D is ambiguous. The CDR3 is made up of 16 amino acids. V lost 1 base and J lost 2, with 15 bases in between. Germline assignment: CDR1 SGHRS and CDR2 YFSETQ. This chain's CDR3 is CASSLTIVIQNYGYTF. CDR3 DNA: TGCGCCAGCAGCTTGACCATTGTGATCCAGAACTATGGCTACACCTTC.

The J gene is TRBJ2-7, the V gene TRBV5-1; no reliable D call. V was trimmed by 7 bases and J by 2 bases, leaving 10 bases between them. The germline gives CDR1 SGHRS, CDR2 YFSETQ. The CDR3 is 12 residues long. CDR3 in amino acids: CASYRYPYEQYF. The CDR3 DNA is TGCGCCAGCTACCGGTACCCCTACGAGCAGTACTTC.

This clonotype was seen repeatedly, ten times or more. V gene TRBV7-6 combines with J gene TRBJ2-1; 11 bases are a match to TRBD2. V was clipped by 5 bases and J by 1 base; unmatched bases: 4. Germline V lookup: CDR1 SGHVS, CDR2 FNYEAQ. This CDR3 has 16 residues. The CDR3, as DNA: TGTGCCAGCAGCCAAAGACTAGCGGGATCCTACAATGAGCAGTTCTTC. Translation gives CASSQRLAGSYNEQFF.

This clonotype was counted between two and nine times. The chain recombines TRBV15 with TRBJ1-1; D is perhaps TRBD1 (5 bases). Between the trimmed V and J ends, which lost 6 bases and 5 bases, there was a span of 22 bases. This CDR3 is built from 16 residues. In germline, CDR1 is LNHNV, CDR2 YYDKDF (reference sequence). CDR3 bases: TGTGCCACCAGATTAGACGAGGGGTTGTGGGGGACTGAAGCTTTCTTT. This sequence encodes CATRLDEGLWGTEAFF.

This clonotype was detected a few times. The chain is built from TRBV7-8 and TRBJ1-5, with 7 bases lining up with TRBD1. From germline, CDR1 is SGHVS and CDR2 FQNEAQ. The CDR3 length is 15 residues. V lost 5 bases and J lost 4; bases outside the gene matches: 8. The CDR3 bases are TGTGCCAGCAGCAGCCGGGACAGCGGTAATCAGCCCCAGCATTTT. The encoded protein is CASSSRDSGNQPQHF.

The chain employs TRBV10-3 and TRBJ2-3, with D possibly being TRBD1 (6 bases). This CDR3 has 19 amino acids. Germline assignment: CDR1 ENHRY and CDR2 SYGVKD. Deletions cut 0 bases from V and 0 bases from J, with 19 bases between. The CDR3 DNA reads TGTGCCATCAGTGAGTCGACTGGTGCAGGGGATATTAGCACAGATACGCAGTATTTT. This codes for CAISESTGAGDISTDTQYF.

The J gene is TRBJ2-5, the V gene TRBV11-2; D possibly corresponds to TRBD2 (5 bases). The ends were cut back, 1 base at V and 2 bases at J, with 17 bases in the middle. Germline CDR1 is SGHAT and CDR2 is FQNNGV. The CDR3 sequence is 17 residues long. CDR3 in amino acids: CASSLGAADGIQETQYF. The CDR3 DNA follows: TGTGCCAGCAGCTTAGGGGCAGCGGACGGAATTCAAGAGACCCAGTACTTC.

DNA for the CDR3: TGCAGCGTTGGGACAGGGCGAGCCAAAAACATTCAGTACTTC. Amino acid sequence: CSVGTGRAKNIQYF. The chain uses TRBV29-1 and TRBJ2-4, with TRBD1 matching over 8 bases. Per germline, CDR1 SQVTM and CDR2 ANQGSEA. J lost 0 bases, V lost 4 bases, and 2 bases had no gene match. The CDR3 extends over 14 amino acids.

The CDR3 DNA is TGCAGTTCCCAGGGGGCCAACTATGGCTACACCTTC. Its protein product is CSSQGANYGYTF. The chain couples TRBV20-1 to TRBJ1-2; 8 positions agree with TRBD1. V lost 8 bases to trimming and J lost 2 bases; unmatched junction nucleotides: 4. Germline V gene data show CDR1 as DFQATT and CDR2 as SNEGSKA (reference sequence). This CDR3 is 12 amino acids long.

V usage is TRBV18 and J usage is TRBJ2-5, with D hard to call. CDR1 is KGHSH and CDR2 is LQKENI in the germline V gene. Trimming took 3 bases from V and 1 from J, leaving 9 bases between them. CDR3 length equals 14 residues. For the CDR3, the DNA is TGTGCCAGCTCACCGGAAGTCCTCCAAGAGACCCAGTACTTC. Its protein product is CASSPEVLQETQYF.

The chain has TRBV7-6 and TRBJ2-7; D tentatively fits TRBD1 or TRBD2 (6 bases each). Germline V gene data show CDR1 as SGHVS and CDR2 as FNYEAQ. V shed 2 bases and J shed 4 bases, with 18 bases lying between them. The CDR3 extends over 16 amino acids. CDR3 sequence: CASSLLSGGGIYEQYF. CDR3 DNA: TGTGCCAGCAGCTTACTCTCTGGGGGCGGGATTTACGAGCAGTACTTC. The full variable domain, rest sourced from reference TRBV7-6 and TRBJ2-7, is GAGVSQSPRYKVTKRGQDVALRCDPISGHVSLYWYRQALGQGPEFLTYFNYEAQQDKSGLPNDRFSAERPEGSISTLTIQRTEQRDSAMYRCASSLLSGGGIYEQYFGPGTRLTVT.

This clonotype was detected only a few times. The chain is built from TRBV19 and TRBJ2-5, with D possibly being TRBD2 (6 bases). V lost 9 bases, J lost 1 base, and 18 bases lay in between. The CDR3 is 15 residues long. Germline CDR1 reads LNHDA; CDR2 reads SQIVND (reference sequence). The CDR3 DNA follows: TGTGCCAGCGAACCTGTGGGGGGAGGCCAAGAGACCCAGTACTTC. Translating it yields CASEPVGGGQETQYF. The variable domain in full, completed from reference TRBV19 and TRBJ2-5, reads DGGITQSPKYLFRKEGQNVTLSCEQNLNHDAMYWYRQDPGQGLRLIYYSQIVNDFQKGDIAEGYSVSREKKESFPLTVTSAQKNPTAFYLCASEPVGGGQETQYFGPGTRLLVL.

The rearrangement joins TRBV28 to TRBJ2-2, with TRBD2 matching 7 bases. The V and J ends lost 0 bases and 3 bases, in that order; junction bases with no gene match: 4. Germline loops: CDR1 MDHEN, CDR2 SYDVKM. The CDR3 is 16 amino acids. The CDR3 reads CASSLWGGSDTGELFF. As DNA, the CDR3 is TGTGCCAGCAGTTTATGGGGCGGGAGTGACACCGGGGAGCTGTTTTTT.

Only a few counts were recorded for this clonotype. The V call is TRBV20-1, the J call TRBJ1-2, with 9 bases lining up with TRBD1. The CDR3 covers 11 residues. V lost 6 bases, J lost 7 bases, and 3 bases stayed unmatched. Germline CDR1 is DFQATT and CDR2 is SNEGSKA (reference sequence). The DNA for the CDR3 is TGCAGTGCGGGGACAGGGTCTGGCTACACCTTC. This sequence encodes CSAGTGSGYTF.

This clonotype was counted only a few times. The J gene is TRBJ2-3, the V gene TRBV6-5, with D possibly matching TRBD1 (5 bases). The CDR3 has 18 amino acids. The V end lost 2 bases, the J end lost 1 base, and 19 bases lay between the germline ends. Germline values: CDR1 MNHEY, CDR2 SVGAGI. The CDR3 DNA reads TGTGCCAGCAGTTACCATCAGACAGAACAAGGAGGCACAGATACGCAGTATTTT. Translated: CASSYHQTEQGGTDTQYF.

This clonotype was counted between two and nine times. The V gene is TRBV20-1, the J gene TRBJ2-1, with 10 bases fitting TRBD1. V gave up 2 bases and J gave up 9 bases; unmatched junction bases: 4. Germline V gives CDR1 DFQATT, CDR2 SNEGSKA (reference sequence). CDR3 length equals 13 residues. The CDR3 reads CSARLRTGGEQFF. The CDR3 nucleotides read TGCAGTGCTAGACTCCGGACAGGGGGTGAGCAGTTCTTC.

The chain's CDR3 is CASSPDSQWDSPQYF. The CDR3 region has the DNA TGTGCCAGCAGTCCGGACAGCCAGTGGGACTCCCCTCAGTACTTC. The chain joins TRBV12-3 or TRBV12-4 to TRBJ2-4; the D call may be TRBD1 or TRBD2 (6 bases each). V was shortened by 5 bases and J by 12 bases, with 23 bases between the two germline ends. CDR3 length equals 15 residues.

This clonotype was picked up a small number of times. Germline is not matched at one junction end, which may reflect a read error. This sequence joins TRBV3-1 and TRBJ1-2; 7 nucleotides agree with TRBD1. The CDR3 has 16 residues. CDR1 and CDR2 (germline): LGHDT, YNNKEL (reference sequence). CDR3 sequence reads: CASSQDQGVVGYGCTF. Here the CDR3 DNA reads TGTGCCAGCAGCCAAGATCAGGGGGTGGTAGGATATGGCTGCACCTTC.

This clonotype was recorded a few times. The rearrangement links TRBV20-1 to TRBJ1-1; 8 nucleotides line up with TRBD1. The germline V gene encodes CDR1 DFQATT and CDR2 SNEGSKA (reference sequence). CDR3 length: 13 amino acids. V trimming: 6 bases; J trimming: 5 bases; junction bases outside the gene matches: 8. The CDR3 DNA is TGCAGTGCCCCGGACAGGGTGTCGACTGAAGCTTTCTTT. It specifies CSAPDRVSTEAFF.

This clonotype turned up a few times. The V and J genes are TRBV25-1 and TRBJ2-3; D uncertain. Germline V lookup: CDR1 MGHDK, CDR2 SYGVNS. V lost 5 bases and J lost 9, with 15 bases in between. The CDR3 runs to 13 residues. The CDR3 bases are TGTGCCAGCAGTTTTTTCGGCCCCAGGACGCAGTATTTT. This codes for CASSFFGPRTQYF.

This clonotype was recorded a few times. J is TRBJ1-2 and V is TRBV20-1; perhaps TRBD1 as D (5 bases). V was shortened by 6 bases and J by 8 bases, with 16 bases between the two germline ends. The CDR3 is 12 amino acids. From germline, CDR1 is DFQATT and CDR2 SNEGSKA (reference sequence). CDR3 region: CSAPGRGEGYTF. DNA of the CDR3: TGCAGTGCCCCCGGGAGGGGTGAAGGCTACACCTTC.

CDR3 amino acids: CASSLVLRGEQFF. As DNA, the CDR3 is TGTGCCAGCAGCTTAGTCCTGCGGGGGGAGCAGTTCTTC. V gene TRBV7-2 combines with J gene TRBJ2-1, with 7 bases that match TRBD2. J was trimmed by 10 bases and V by 1 base; bases with no gene match: 4. CDR3 length: 13 amino acids. Germline CDR1 and CDR2: SGHTA and FQGNSA.

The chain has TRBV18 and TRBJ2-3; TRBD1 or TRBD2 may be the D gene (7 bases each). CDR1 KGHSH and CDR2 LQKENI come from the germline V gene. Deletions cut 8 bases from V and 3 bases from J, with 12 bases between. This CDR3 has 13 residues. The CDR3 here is CASHRGGTDTQYF. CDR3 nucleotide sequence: TGTGCCAGCCACAGGGGAGGGACAGATACGCAGTATTTT.

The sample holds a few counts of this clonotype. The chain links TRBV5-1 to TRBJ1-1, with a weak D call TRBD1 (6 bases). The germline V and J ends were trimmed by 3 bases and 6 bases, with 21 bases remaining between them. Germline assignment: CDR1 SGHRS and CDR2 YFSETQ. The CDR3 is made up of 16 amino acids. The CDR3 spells CASSSSADRSFAEAFF. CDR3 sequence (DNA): TGCGCCAGCAGCTCCAGTGCTGACAGGTCCTTCGCTGAAGCTTTCTTT.

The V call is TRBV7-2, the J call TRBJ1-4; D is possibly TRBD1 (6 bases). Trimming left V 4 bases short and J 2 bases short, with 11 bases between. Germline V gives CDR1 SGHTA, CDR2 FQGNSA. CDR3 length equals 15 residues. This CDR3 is CASSSGAGTNEKLFF. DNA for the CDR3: TGTGCCAGCAGCTCAGGGGCAGGGACTAATGAAAAACTGTTTTTT.

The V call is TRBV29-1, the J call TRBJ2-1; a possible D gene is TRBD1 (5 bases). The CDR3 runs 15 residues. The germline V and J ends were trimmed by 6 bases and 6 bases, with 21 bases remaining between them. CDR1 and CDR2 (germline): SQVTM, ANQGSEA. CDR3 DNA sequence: TGCAGCGTCACCCTCCCAAGGGGATACCGCAATGAGCAGTTCTTC. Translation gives CSVTLPRGYRNEQFF.